Included here is one T cell receptor beta chain sequence, with context. The data are from a study of blood T cell repertoires in COVID-19. Study at large: COVID-19 samples from acute and convalescent phases originated in the United States, Italy and Spain. PBMCs, B-cell-depleted T cells, or T cells were the source of the cDNA or gDNA that made up the material.

In the original processing: Reference gene primer amplification gave estimated nucleated cell counts. The assay was immunoSEQ multiplex PCR, and TCRdb's table has in-frame clones only and misses some. The DNA gave D and trimming, while V, J and clone size come from that table. The table lists tens of thousands of clones, about four fifths of them singletons, with less than 4.5% in the top ten. After removal of 0 bases from V and 2 bases from J, the junction contained 2 bases not matched to a gene. This CDR3 region has 15 residues. The germline V gene has CDR1 MNHEY and CDR2 SVGEGT. J is TRBJ2-3 and V is TRBV6-2 or TRBV6-3, with 7 nucleotides matching TRBD2. This receptor was identified in a man in his fifties with active COVID-19. Sequenced input: peripheral blood. The CDR3 is CASSYSRDYTDTQYF. The CDR3 bases are TGTGCCAGCAGTTACTCGAGGGACTACACAGATACGCAGTATTTT.